This passage covers 32 T cell receptor beta chains from one sample sequenced in a study of cytomegalovirus exposure and HLA in healthy donors. TCRdb keeps only in-frame clones here, not all; method: immunoSEQ multiplex PCR. The sample includes hundreds of thousands of clones, about nine tenths seen only once; the top ten take approximately 0.8%. Material for sequencing was PBMCs. These receptors were collected from a woman aged 18-29 years in good health and CMV-seronegative.

The CDR3 spells CASSPSGRGVQETQYF. Here the CDR3 DNA reads TGTGCCAGCAGCCCTTCGGGCAGGGGCGTCCAAGAGACCCAGTACTTC. The V and J genes are TRBV28 and TRBJ2-5; perhaps TRBD1 as D (6 bases). The CDR3 totals 16 residues. In germline, CDR1 is MDHEN, CDR2 SYDVKM. Trimming cost V 6 bases and J 1 base, with 18 bases left between them.

The V and J genes are TRBV6-5 and TRBJ1-1; D is ambiguous. Looked up from germline, CDR1 is MNHEY and CDR2 is SVGAGI. V lost 3 bases and J lost 10, with 15 bases in between. CDR3 length equals 13 residues. The CDR3 spells CASSYGGHSLAFF. DNA of the CDR3: TGTGCCAGCAGTTATGGAGGCCATTCACTAGCTTTCTTT.

The chain combines TRBV5-1 with TRBJ1-2; D is unclear. CDR3 length: 13 amino acids. Germline lookup yields CDR1 SGHRS and CDR2 YFSETQ. Trimming pared 0 bases from V and 2 bases from J, leaving 5 bases between. The CDR3 DNA reads as TGCGCCAGCAGCTTGGGGCCGAACTATGGCTACACCTTC. Translated: CASSLGPNYGYTF.

V gene TRBV4-2 combines with J gene TRBJ2-7; TRBD2 aligns across 9 bases. The junction had 4 bases not matched to a gene; V was cut back by 1 base and J by 0 bases. The CDR3 covers 16 residues. Germline lookup yields CDR1 LGHNA and CDR2 YNFKEQ. The CDR3 nucleotides read TGTGCCAGCAGCCAAGTTTATAGCGGGAGCTCCTACGAGCAGTACTTC. Translated: CASSQVYSGSSYEQYF.

J is TRBJ1-1 and V is TRBV10-2, with a tentative D call TRBD1 (5 bases). Germline CDR1 WSHSY, CDR2 SAAADI. Trimming removed 4 bases at V and 5 bases at J, with 17 bases between. The CDR3 loop spans 15 amino acids. CDR3 protein: CASSVATRDRTEAFF. The CDR3 region has the DNA TGCGCCAGCAGTGTCGCGACCAGGGATAGGACTGAAGCTTTCTTT.

This clone was counted once. The rearrangement joins TRBV6-1 to TRBJ1-5; the D gene is possibly TRBD1 (5 bases). V was shortened by 1 base and J by 5 bases, with 15 bases between the two germline ends. Germline-derived CDR1 and CDR2 are MNHNS and SASEGT. This CDR3 has 16 residues. CDR3 protein: CASSEVWRGQDQPQHF. Here the CDR3 DNA reads TGTGCCAGCAGTGAAGTTTGGAGGGGTCAGGATCAGCCCCAGCATTTT.

The chain joins TRBV20-1 to TRBJ1-2; D remains unclear. Trimming took off 3 bases at V and 9 bases at J, with 8 bases between the two ends. CDR3 size: 10 residues. The V gene's germline CDR1 is DFQATT and CDR2 SNEGSKA (reference sequence). Here the CDR3 reads CSARTESYTF. CDR3 coding DNA: TGCAGTGCTAGGACGGAGAGCTACACCTTC.

This clone was counted only a few times. J is TRBJ1-6 and V is TRBV14; D perhaps matches TRBD1 (5 bases). CDR3 length: 13 amino acids. Germline CDR1 reads SGHDN; CDR2 reads FVKESK. Trimming cost V 1 base and J 11 bases, with 9 bases left between them. The CDR3, as DNA: TGTGCCAGCAGCCAAGGACAGAGTACACCCCTCCACTTT. This sequence encodes CASSQGQSTPLHF.

This clone was seen more than once but under ten times. The rearrangement links TRBV28 to TRBJ2-7, with TRBD1 identical over 7 bases. CDR3 length equals 13 residues. Germline V gene sequence: CDR1 MDHEN, CDR2 SYDVKM. V shed 7 bases, J shed 6 bases, and the junction held 9 bases outside the gene matches. Written as DNA, the CDR3 is TGTGCCAGCATTACCAACAGGGGAAGCGAGCAGTACTTC. Its protein is CASITNRGSEQYF.

Points on this clone: The same CDR3 arises from other DNA sequences in this sample as well. This rearrangement joins TRBV30 to TRBJ1-5, with a possible D match to TRBD1 (6 bases). This CDR3 is 13 amino acids long. Per germline, CDR1 GTSNPN and CDR2 SVGIG (reference sequence). V shed 0 bases and J shed 4 bases, with 7 bases lying between them. The CDR3 region has the DNA TGTGCCTGGAGTGTACAGGGAAATCAGCCCCAGCATTTT. Encoded protein: CAWSVQGNQPQHF.

The V and J genes are TRBV10-3 and TRBJ2-3, with TRBD2 matching over 7 bases. Per the germline V gene, CDR1 is ENHRY and CDR2 is SYGVKD. The junction had 7 bases not matched to a gene; V was cut back by 10 bases and J by 0 bases. This CDR3 is built from 14 residues. CDR3 DNA: TGTGCCACCTTCAGCGGGACTAGCACAGATACGCAGTATTTT. Amino acids: CATFSGTSTDTQYF.

This chain connects TRBV2 to TRBJ2-7, with D possibly matching TRBD1 (5 bases). Germline assignment: CDR1 SNHLY and CDR2 FYNNEI. Trimming removed 0 bases from V and 0 bases from J, with 15 bases in between. The CDR3 sequence is 17 residues long. The CDR3 DNA reads TGTGCCAGCAGTGAAGCGACTCAGGGTGTGAGCTCCTACGAGCAGTACTTC. This codes for CASSEATQGVSSYEQYF.

This clone came up once. V gene TRBV7-6 combines with J gene TRBJ2-5; 9 bases map to TRBD1. Trimming at V came to 3 bases and at J to 4 bases, leaving 6 bases not matched to a gene. The CDR3 spans 15 residues. Germline V gene data show CDR1 as SGHVS and CDR2 as FNYEAQ. CDR3 nucleotides: TGTGCCAGCAGCTTCTATCGACAGGGGGGAGAGACCCAGTACTTC. Protein: CASSFYRQGGETQYF. The complete variable domain, with remaining parts taken from reference TRBV7-6 and TRBJ2-5, reads GAGVSQSPRYKVTKRGQDVALRCDPISGHVSLYWYRQALGQGPEFLTYFNYEAQQDKSGLPNDRFSAERPEGSISTLTIQRTEQRDSAMYRCASSFYRQGGETQYFGPGTRLLVL.

The CDR3 nucleotides read TGTGCCAGCAGCTTAAAATCACAGGGCTCCTACAATGAGCAGTTCTTC. Translating it yields CASSLKSQGSYNEQFF. The chain combines TRBV7-8 with TRBJ2-1, with D tentatively TRBD1 (6 bases). Germline CDR1 SGHVS, CDR2 FQNEAQ. There are 16 residues in the CDR3. V lost 2 bases and J lost 0, with 11 bases in between.

The rearrangement links TRBV28 to TRBJ1-3; D may be TRBD1 (5 bases). CDR3 length: 22 amino acids. The germline V gene encodes CDR1 MDHEN and CDR2 SYDVKM. Trimming removed 4 bases from V and 0 bases from J, with 31 bases in between. The CDR3 loop reads CASSSPRPDSASKRLSGNTIYF. For the CDR3, the DNA is TGTGCCAGCAGTTCCCCACGGCCCGACAGTGCCTCCAAGCGCCTCTCTGGAAACACCATATATTTT.

This sequence joins TRBV10-3 and TRBJ2-7; TRBD1 matches 7 bases. With 3 bases clipped from V and 3 bases from J, the junction kept 11 bases outside the gene matches. CDR1 is ENHRY, CDR2 SYGVKD, per germline. The CDR3 has 16 amino acids. The CDR3 DNA follows: TGTGCCATCAGTGACCGACGTAGAGACAGGGACTACGAGCAGTACTTC. As protein: CAISDRRRDRDYEQYF.

The CDR3 region is CASSFVTAGQSKYF. CDR3 DNA sequence: TGTGCCAGCAGCTTTGTTACCGCGGGACAGAGCAAGTATTTT. The chain links TRBV5-6 to TRBJ2-3, with D perhaps matching TRBD1 (7 bases). V was pared by 2 bases and J by 13 bases, with 20 bases between. This CDR3 spans 14 amino acids. In germline, CDR1 is SGHDT, CDR2 YYEEEE.

V and J are TRBV9 and TRBJ2-3, with 8 bases aligning to TRBD1. Germline-derived CDR1 and CDR2 are SGDLS and YYNGEE. J was trimmed by 5 bases and V by 0 bases; bases with no gene match: 8. The CDR3 spans 16 residues. The CDR3 spells CASSVEARGRLDTQYF. DNA for the CDR3: TGTGCCAGCAGCGTAGAGGCCAGGGGGCGATTAGATACGCAGTATTTT.

The chain recombines TRBV6-5 with TRBJ1-2; possibly TRBD1 for D (6 bases). Germline V lookup: CDR1 MNHEY, CDR2 SVGAGI. This CDR3 contains 13 residues. V shed 6 bases and J shed 6 bases, with 14 bases lying between them. CDR3 coding DNA: TGTGCCAGCAGCCCCCCGGGGGGCCATGGCTACACCTTC. Its translation: CASSPPGGHGYTF.

The CDR3 is CASSAGVFAYEQYF. CDR3 coding DNA: TGTGCCAGCAGTGCGGGTGTGTTTGCGTACGAGCAGTACTTC. This chain links TRBV7-6 with TRBJ2-7; a possible D gene is TRBD2 (5 bases). In germline, CDR1 is SGHVS, CDR2 FNYEAQ. V was cut by 6 bases and J by 4 bases, with 16 bases left in between. The CDR3 sequence is 14 residues long.

J is TRBJ2-3 and V is TRBV12-5, with 11 bases fitting TRBD2. The V segment lost 5 bases and the J segment 5 bases; nucleotides outside the gene matches: 3. CDR3 length: 14 amino acids. Germline V lookup: CDR1 LGHNT, CDR2 FRNRAP. This CDR3 reads CASGTSGRGDTQYF. DNA of the CDR3: TGTGCTAGTGGTACTAGCGGGAGAGGAGATACGCAGTATTTT.

The chain joins TRBV25-1 to TRBJ1-1; tentatively, D is TRBD1 (6 bases). CDR3 length equals 16 residues. V was pared by 0 bases and J by 3 bases, with 14 bases between. CDR1 and CDR2 (germline): MGHDK, SYGVNS. In nucleotides, the CDR3 is TGTGCCAGCAGTGAATATATAGGGGGTGGTGACACTGAAGCTTTCTTT. It yields the protein CASSEYIGGGDTEAFF.

CDR3 nucleotides: TGTGCCAGCAGTGGACAGGGTACAGATACGCAGTATTTT. Translation gives CASSGQGTDTQYF. The chain combines TRBV2 with TRBJ2-3, with 7 bases that match TRBD1. CDR3 size: 13 residues. J gave up 3 bases and V 4 bases, and 1 base lay outside the gene matches. Germline V gene sequence: CDR1 SNHLY, CDR2 FYNNEI.

The gene calls are TRBV6-5 and TRBJ1-2; weak D call: TRBD1 (6 bases). V dropped 6 bases and J dropped 5 bases, with 19 bases sitting between them. This CDR3 is built from 15 residues. In germline, CDR1 is MNHEY, CDR2 SVGAGI. The CDR3 sequence is CASSPTGEGTYGYTF. CDR3 nucleotide sequence: TGTGCCAGCAGCCCGACAGGAGAAGGGACGTATGGCTACACCTTC.

The V and J genes are TRBV10-1 and TRBJ1-2; 7 bases agree with TRBD1. This CDR3 is built from 13 residues. CDR1 is WNHNN and CDR2 is SYGVQD in the germline V gene (reference sequence). J lost 5 bases, V lost 5 bases, and 5 bases had no gene match. CDR3 sequence: CASSPGTAYGYTF. The CDR3 nucleotides are TGCGCCAGCAGTCCCGGGACAGCGTATGGCTACACCTTC.

The chain combines TRBV25-1 with TRBJ1-2, with D perhaps matching TRBD1 (6 bases). The V gene's germline CDR1 is MGHDK and CDR2 SYGVNS. The V gene lost 5 bases and the J gene lost 2 bases, with 12 bases spanning the gap. The CDR3 runs to 14 residues. As DNA, the CDR3 is TGTGCCAGCAGTCAACAGACAGGAAACTATGGCTACACCTTC. Translating it yields CASSQQTGNYGYTF.

The chain combines TRBV4-1 with TRBJ2-2; possibly TRBD2 for D (5 bases). The CDR3 extends over 17 amino acids. The V gene's germline CDR1 is MGHRA and CDR2 YSYEKL. Trimming pared 1 base from V and 0 bases from J, leaving 12 bases between. CDR3 sequence (DNA): TGCGCCAGCAGCCAAGGGTTGGCTAGCTCGAACACCGGGGAGCTGTTTTTT. It translates to CASSQGLASSNTGELFF.

The chain has TRBV30 and TRBJ1-1; D is ambiguous. The CDR3 runs 15 residues. CDR1 and CDR2 (germline): GTSNPN, SVGIG (reference sequence). V dropped 3 bases and J dropped 6 bases, with 20 bases sitting between them. CDR3 in amino acids: CAWRAERIGLSEAFF. In DNA form, the CDR3 reads TGTGCCTGGAGGGCAGAGAGGATTGGACTCTCTGAAGCTTTCTTT. The full variable domain, completed using reference TRBV30 and TRBJ1-1, is SQTIHQWPATLVQPVGSPLSLECTVEGTSNPNLYWYRQAAGRGLQLLFYSVGIGQISSEVPQNLSASRPQDRQFILSSKKLLLSDSGFYLCAWRAERIGLSEAFFGQGTRLTVV.

V gene TRBV5-1 combines with J gene TRBJ1-1; the match to TRBD1 covers 7 bases. The ends lost 3 bases at V and 5 bases at J; junction bases unmatched: 10. This CDR3 has 15 amino acids. Germline V gives CDR1 SGHRS, CDR2 YFSETQ. CDR3 amino acids: CASSWRTGGGTEAFF. As DNA, the CDR3 is TGCGCCAGCAGCTGGAGGACAGGAGGAGGAACTGAAGCTTTCTTT.

Only a few counts were recorded for this clone. This chain joins TRBV6-5 and TRBJ1-2; TRBD1 is a possible D gene (6 bases). The ends were cut back, 3 bases at V and 8 bases at J, with 13 bases in the middle. Per germline, CDR1 MNHEY and CDR2 SVGAGI. The CDR3 is made up of 13 amino acids. CDR3 loop: CASSYHRAGGYTF. CDR3 bases: TGTGCCAGCAGTTATCACAGGGCGGGCGGCTACACCTTC.

V is TRBV7-3 and J is TRBJ1-1; 8 nucleotides align to TRBD1. The CDR3 contains 14 residues. In germline, CDR1 is SGHTA, CDR2 FQGTGA. Unmatched junction bases numbered 7, after V lost 5 bases and J lost 5 bases. The CDR3 coding sequence is TGTGCCAGCAGCCCAGGGGGCAGAGGAACTGAAGCTTTCTTT. Protein product: CASSPGGRGTEAFF.

This clone was detected only a few times. V and J are TRBV25-1 and TRBJ2-2; TRBD2 aligns across 11 bases. This CDR3 comprises 16 residues. V trimming: 3 bases; J trimming: 3 bases; junction bases outside the gene matches: 3. Germline assignment: CDR1 MGHDK and CDR2 SYGVNS. The CDR3 sequence: CASSDSGRADTGELFF. Written as DNA, the CDR3 is TGTGCCAGCAGTGATAGCGGGAGGGCCGACACCGGGGAGCTGTTTTTT.